Presented here are 6 T cell receptor beta chains from one specimen sequenced in a study of siplizumab effects on memory and regulatory T cells. This table comes from immunoSEQ multiplex PCR, and its TCRdb copy is limited to in-frame clones, with some not included. The data show around 86,000 clones, over 85% seen once. The sample was non-Treg CD4+ T cells sorted from blood. Source of these receptors: a human donor in good health.

The rearrangement uses TRBV30 and TRBJ1-6, with D tentatively TRBD1 (6 bases). The CDR3 is made up of 11 amino acids. The germline CDR1 and CDR2 sequences are GTSNPN and SVGIG (reference sequence). The V end was cut by 3 bases, the J end by 11 bases, with 8 bases between. CDR3: CAWSSGAPLHF. DNA for the CDR3: TGTGCCTGGAGCTCAGGGGCACCCCTCCACTTT. The full variable domain, its missing parts supplied by reference TRBV30 and TRBJ1-6, is SQTIHQWPATLVQPVGSPLSLECTVEGTSNPNLYWYRQAAGRGLQLLFYSVGIGQISSEVPQNLSASRPQDRQFILSSKKLLLSDSGFYLCAWSSGAPLHFGNGTRLTVT.

V usage is TRBV7-2 and J usage is TRBJ1-4; D possibly corresponds to TRBD1 (5 bases). The germline CDR1 and CDR2 sequences are SGHTA and FQGNSA. The CDR3 totals 14 residues. V was cut by 4 bases and J by 7 bases, with 13 bases left in between. This chain's CDR3 is CASSYRQGAEKLFF. CDR3 coding DNA: TGTGCCAGCAGCTATCGGCAGGGCGCTGAAAAACTGTTTTTT. Variable domain in full (rest from reference TRBV7-2 and TRBJ1-4): GAGVSQSPSNKVTEKGKDVELRCDPISGHTALYWYRQSLGQGLEFLIYFQGNSAPDKSGLPSDRFSAERTGGSVSTLTIQRTQQEDSAVYLCASSYRQGAEKLFFGSGTQLSVL.

CDR3 loop: CASSLAREETQYF. CDR3 nucleotides: TGTGCCAGCAGCTTGGCCAGGGAGGAGACCCAGTACTTC. The gene calls are TRBV5-4 and TRBJ2-5; possibly TRBD1 or TRBD2 for D (5 bases each). Trimming took 0 bases from V and 5 from J, leaving 8 bases between them. The CDR3 contains 13 residues. Germline lookup yields CDR1 SGHNT and CDR2 YYREEE (reference sequence).

J is TRBJ2-5 and V is TRBV9; TRBD2 agrees at 8 bases. Germline-derived CDR1 and CDR2 are SGDLS and YYNGEE. CDR3 length equals 15 residues. V dropped 0 bases and J dropped 4; count of bases not matched to a gene: 5. The CDR3 reads CASSVEAGALETQYF. CDR3 sequence (DNA): TGTGCCAGCAGCGTAGAAGCGGGAGCTTTAGAGACCCAGTACTTC.

The CDR3 coding sequence is TGTGCCAGTAGTATAAGGACTAGGCAGCCCCAGCATTTT. This translates into CASSIRTRQPQHF. J is TRBJ1-5 and V is TRBV19; D is unclear. V lost 2 bases to trimming and J lost 7 bases, with 9 bases between them. CDR3 length: 13 residues. Germline CDR1 LNHDA, CDR2 SQIVND (reference sequence).

The chain couples TRBV2 to TRBJ1-2; TRBD1 matches 9 bases. Germline V gene data show CDR1 as SNHLY and CDR2 as FYNNEI. This CDR3 has 14 residues. Germline trimming cut 6 bases from V and 5 bases from J; bases unmatched to any gene: 7. This chain's CDR3 is CASRGLGQGYGYTF. The CDR3 nucleotides are TGTGCCAGCAGAGGGTTGGGACAGGGATATGGCTACACCTTC.